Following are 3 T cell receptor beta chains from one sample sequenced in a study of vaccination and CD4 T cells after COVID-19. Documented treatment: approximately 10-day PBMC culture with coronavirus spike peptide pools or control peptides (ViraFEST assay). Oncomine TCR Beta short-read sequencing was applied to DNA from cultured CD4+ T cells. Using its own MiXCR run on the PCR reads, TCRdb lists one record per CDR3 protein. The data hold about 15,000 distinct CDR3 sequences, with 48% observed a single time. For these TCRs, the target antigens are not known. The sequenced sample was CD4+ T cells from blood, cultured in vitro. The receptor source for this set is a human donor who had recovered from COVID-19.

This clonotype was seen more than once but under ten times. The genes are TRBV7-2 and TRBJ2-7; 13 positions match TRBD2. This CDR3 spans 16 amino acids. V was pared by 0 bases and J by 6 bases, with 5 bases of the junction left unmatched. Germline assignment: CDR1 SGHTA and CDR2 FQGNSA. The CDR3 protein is CASSLAGTSGISEQYF. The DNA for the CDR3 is TGTGCCAGCAGCTTAGCCGGGACTAGCGGGATTTCCGAGCAGTACTTC.

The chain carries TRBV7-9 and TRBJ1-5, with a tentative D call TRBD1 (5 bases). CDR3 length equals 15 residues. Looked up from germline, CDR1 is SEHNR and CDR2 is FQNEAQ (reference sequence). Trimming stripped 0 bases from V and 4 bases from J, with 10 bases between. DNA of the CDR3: TGTGCCAGCAGCTTAGCAGTAGGGGCTAATCAGCCCCAGCATTTT. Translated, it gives CASSLAVGANQPQHF.

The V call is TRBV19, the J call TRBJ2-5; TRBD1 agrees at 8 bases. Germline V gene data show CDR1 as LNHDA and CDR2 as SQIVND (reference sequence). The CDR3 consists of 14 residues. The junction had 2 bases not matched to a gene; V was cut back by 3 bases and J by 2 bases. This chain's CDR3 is CASSIRDRQETQYF. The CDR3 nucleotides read TGTGCCAGTAGTATTAGGGACAGGCAAGAGACCCAGTACTTC.